This TCR beta chain was obtained from a study of control samples from healthy donors and cancer patients. Repertoires were generated with immunoSEQ multiplex PCR, while TCRdb's copy carries only in-frame clones and drops some. Among 200,000 to 250,000 clones listed, around 94% were seen once. A single count supports this clone. CDR1 is MNHNY, CDR2 SVGAGI, per germline (reference sequence). The CDR3 extends over 13 amino acids. The V gene lost 4 bases and the J gene lost 2 bases, with 8 bases spanning the gap. The sample was blood. This TCR was recovered from a man in his fifties or sixties in good health. This chain links TRBV6-6 with TRBJ1-1; D is ambiguous. CDR3 DNA sequence: TGTGCCAGCAGTTCGTACATAAACACTGAAGCTTTCTTT. Its translation: CASSSYINTEAFF.